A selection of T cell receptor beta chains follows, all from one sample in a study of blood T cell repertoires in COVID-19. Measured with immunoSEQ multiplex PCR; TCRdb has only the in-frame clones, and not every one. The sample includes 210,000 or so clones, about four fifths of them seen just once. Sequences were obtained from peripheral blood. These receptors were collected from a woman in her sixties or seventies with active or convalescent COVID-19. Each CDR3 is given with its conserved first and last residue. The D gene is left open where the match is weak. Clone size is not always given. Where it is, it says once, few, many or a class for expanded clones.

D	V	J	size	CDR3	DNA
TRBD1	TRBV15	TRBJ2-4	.	CATSRGEGGLESIQYF	TGTGCCACCAGCAGAGGAGAAGGGGGCCTGGAAAGCATTCAGTACTTC
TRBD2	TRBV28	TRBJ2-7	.	CASSSGGMKYEQYF	TGTGCCAGCAGTTCCGGGGGGATGAAATACGAGCAGTACTTC
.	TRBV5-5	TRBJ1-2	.	CASSFLNYGYTF	TGTGCCAGCAGCTTTCTAAACTATGGCTACACCTTC
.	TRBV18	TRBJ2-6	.	CASSPATTAGANVLTF	TGTGCCAGCTCACCAGCCACCACAGCTGGGGCCAACGTCCTGACTTTC
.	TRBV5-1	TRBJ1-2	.	CASSPRIDLDSSYGYTF	TGCGCCAGCAGCCCAAGGATCGATCTAGACAGCTCCTATGGCTACACCTTC
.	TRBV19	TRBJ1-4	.	CATSYAPGYSEKLFF	TGTGCCACTTCCTATGCCCCGGGGTACTCTGAAAAACTGTTTTTT
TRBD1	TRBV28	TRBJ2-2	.	CASSLTDRGRGELFF	TGTGCCAGCAGTTTGACGGACAGGGGTCGCGGGGAGCTGTTTTTT
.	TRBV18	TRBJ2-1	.	CASSVLDSLAYNEQFF	TGTGCCAGCTCAGTTCTCGACAGCCTAGCGTACAATGAGCAGTTCTTC
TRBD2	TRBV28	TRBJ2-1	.	CATSNLLAGVTEQFF	TGTGCCACCTCCAACCTTCTAGCGGGAGTGACTGAGCAGTTCTTC
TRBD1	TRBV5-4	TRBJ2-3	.	CASSSLNRGRDTQYF	TGTGCCAGCAGCTCCTTGAACAGGGGTCGGGATACGCAGTATTTT
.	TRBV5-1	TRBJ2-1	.	CASSLETGSYNEQFF	TGCGCCAGCAGCTTGGAGACGGGCTCCTACAATGAGCAGTTCTTC
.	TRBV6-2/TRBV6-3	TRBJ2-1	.	CASSYSETGGRNEQFF	TGTGCCAGCAGTTACTCGGAGACAGGAGGTAGGAATGAGCAGTTCTTC
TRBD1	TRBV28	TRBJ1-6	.	CASSQITGGYNSPLHF	TGTGCCAGCAGCCAAATTACAGGGGGCTATAATTCACCCCTCCACTTT
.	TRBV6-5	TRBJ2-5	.	CASSYSTEYQETQYF	TGTGCCAGCAGTTACTCCACGGAGTACCAAGAGACCCAGTACTTC
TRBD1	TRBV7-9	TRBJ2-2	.	CASRQTGIDTGELFF	TGTGCCAGCAGACAGACAGGGATTGACACCGGGGAGCTGTTTTTT
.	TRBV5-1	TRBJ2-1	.	CASSPSYAISNEQFF	TGCGCCAGCAGCCCAAGTTACGCCATCAGCAATGAGCAGTTCTTC
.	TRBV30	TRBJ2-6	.	CAWSAGAYGTGANVLTF	TGTGCCTGGAGTGCTGGGGCCTACGGAACTGGGGCCAACGTCCTGACTTTC
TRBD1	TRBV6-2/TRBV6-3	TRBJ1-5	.	CASSTGQGREQPQHF	TGTGCCAGCAGTACTGGACAGGGAAGGGAGCAGCCCCAGCATTTT
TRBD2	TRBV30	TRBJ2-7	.	CAWSPSGIEQYF	TGTGCCTGGAGTCCTAGCGGGATCGAGCAGTACTTC
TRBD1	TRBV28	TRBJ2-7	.	CASSSTGTGSSQQYF	TGTGCCAGCAGTTCTACCGGGACAGGGTCTTCCCAGCAGTACTTC
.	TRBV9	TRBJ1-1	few	CASSADPSRVGIMNTEAFF	TGTGCCAGCAGCGCCGACCCCAGCAGGGTGGGTATTATGAACACTGAAGCTTTCTTT
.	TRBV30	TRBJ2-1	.	CAWSVGIRSYNEQFF	TGTGCCTGGAGTGTCGGGATCCGCTCCTACAATGAGCAGTTCTTC
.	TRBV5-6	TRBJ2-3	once	CASSLYGDTQYF	TGTGCCAGCAGCTTGTACGGAGATACGCAGTATTTT
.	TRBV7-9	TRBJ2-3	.	CASSLVGGTDTQYF	TGTGCCAGCAGCTTAGTAGGGGGCACAGATACGCAGTATTTT
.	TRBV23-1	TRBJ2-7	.	CASSQIAPRDSSYEQYF	TGCGCCAGCAGTCAAATCGCCCCTAGAGATAGCTCCTACGAGCAGTACTTC
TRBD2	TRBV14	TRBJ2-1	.	CASSQDSGLAVNYNEQFF	TGTGCCAGCAGCCAAGATTCTGGACTAGCGGTAAACTACAATGAGCAGTTCTTC
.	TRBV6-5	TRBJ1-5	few	CASTGRGVVAQHF	TGTGCCAGCACCGGGAGGGGGGTCGTGGCCCAGCATTTT
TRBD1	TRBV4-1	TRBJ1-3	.	CASSQAPDREGSGNTIYF	TGCGCCAGCAGCCAAGCTCCTGACAGGGAAGGGTCTGGAAACACCATATATTTT
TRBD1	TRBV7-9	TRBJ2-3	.	CASSSPNRGSPDTQYF	TGTGCCAGCAGCAGTCCGAACAGGGGATCTCCAGATACGCAGTATTTT
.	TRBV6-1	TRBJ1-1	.	CASSERGRTEAFF	TGTGCCAGCAGTGAAAGGGGTAGGACTGAAGCTTTCTTT
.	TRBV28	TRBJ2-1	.	CASTRGGSSYNEQFF	TGTGCCAGCACTCGAGGGGGAAGCTCCTACAATGAGCAGTTCTTC
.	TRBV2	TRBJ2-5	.	CASSEAGAGQETQYF	TGTGCCAGCAGCGAAGCAGGGGCGGGACAAGAGACCCAGTACTTC
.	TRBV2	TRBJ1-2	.	CASSRGVGYGYTF	TGTGCCAGCAGTCGGGGAGTAGGCTATGGCTACACCTTC
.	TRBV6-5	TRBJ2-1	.	CASSYAGSAYNEQFF	TGTGCCAGCAGTTACGCCGGGAGCGCCTACAATGAGCAGTTCTTC
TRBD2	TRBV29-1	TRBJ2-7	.	CSALGGSSYEQYF	TGCAGCGCCCTCGGGGGGTCCTCCTACGAGCAGTACTTC
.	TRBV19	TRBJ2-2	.	CASSKGRGGELFF	TGTGCCAGTAGTAAAGGTCGGGGCGGGGAGCTGTTTTTT
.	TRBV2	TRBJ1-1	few	CASIGRTLNTEAFF	TGTGCCAGCATCGGGAGAACTCTGAACACTGAAGCTTTCTTT
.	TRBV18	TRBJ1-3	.	CASSPPSGDSGNTIYF	TGTGCCAGCTCACCACCGTCGGGGGACTCTGGAAACACCATATATTTT
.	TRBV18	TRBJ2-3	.	CASSGRLTDTQYF	TGTGCCAGCTCAGGGAGGCTCACAGATACGCAGTATTTT
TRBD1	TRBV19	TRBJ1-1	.	CASSRQGATNTEAFF	TGTGCCAGTAGCCGACAGGGGGCAACGAACACTGAAGCTTTCTTT
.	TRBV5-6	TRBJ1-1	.	CASTLSGRAGWPLNTEAFF	TGTGCCAGCACCCTTAGTGGGAGGGCTGGATGGCCTTTGAACACTGAAGCTTTCTTT
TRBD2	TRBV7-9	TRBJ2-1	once	CASSLGFGTRGNNEQFF	TGTGCCAGCAGCTTAGGCTTCGGGACTAGAGGGAACAATGAGCAGTTCTTC
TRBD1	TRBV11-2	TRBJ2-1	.	CASSLVGGQGGNEQFF	TGTGCCAGCAGCTTAGTTGGGGGACAGGGGGGCAATGAGCAGTTCTTC
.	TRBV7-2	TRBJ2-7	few	CASSLESSRSYEQYF	TGTGCCAGCAGCTTAGAGTCTAGCAGATCCTACGAGCAGTACTTC
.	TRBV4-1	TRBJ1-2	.	CASSQARAGGYTF	TGCGCCAGCAGCCAAGCCAGGGCGGGAGGCTACACCTTC
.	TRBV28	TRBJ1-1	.	CASSLPTSQGNTEAFF	TGTGCCAGCAGTTTACCAACCTCACAGGGTAACACTGAAGCTTTCTTT
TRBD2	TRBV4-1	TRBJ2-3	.	CASSQVVGSGRIGDTQYF	TGCGCCAGCAGCCAAGTGGTTGGTAGCGGGAGGATCGGGGATACGCAGTATTTT
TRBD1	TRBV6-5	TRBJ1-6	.	CASSKTGVYNSPLHF	TGTGCCAGCAGCAAGACAGGGGTCTATAATTCACCCCTCCACTTT
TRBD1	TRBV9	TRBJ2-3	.	CASSSRTGGFGDTQYF	TGTGCCAGCAGCTCTCGGACAGGGGGCTTCGGAGATACGCAGTATTTT
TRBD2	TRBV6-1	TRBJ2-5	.	CASSGRGGRYQETQYF	TGTGCCAGCAGTGGTCGGGGCGGGAGGTACCAAGAGACCCAGTACTTC
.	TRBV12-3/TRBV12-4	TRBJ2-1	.	CASSPRYEQFF	TGTGCCAGCAGTCCTAGGTATGAGCAGTTCTTC